Below are 20 T cell receptor beta chains sequenced from a single sample in a study of shared clonotypes between healthy human individuals. Terminally differentiated effector memory CD45RA+ cells were excluded from the naive CD8 cells, which were CD45RO-negative and positively selected for CCR7. Here immunoSEQ multiplex PCR was the method, and the copy in TCRdb shows in-frame clones only, minus some. The sample records about 2.2 million clones, roughly 95% being singletons. The sequenced sample was naive CD8+ T cells from PBMCs. Receptors were obtained from a man younger than 30 in good health. Some clones in this sample may be carry-over from other donors' samples.

The chain has TRBV5-6 and TRBJ2-2; weak D call: TRBD2 (5 bases). Germline V lookup: CDR1 SGHDT, CDR2 YYEEEE. Trimming left V 3 bases short and J 5 bases short, with 14 bases between. CDR3 length equals 15 residues. In DNA form, the CDR3 reads TGTGCCAGCAGCTGGCGAGGGAATAGGACCGGGGAGCTGTTTTTT. As protein: CASSWRGNRTGELFF.

As to this clone: Other DNA sequences within the sample encode an identical CDR3. The chain uses TRBV27 and TRBJ2-3; D is unclear. Germline V lookup: CDR1 MNHEY, CDR2 SMNVEV (reference sequence). This CDR3 has 12 amino acids. The V end lost 5 bases, the J end lost 5 bases, and 8 bases lay between the germline ends. The CDR3 DNA sequence: TGTGCCAGCAGTCCCTCATTAGATACGCAGTATTTT. Translating gives CASSPSLDTQYF.

With respect to this clone: The sample carries other DNA sequences with the same CDR3. The rearrangement joins TRBV28 to TRBJ2-3; no reliable D call. Germline values: CDR1 MDHEN, CDR2 SYDVKM. The V gene lost 2 bases and the J gene lost 4 bases, with 4 bases spanning the gap. This CDR3 is 12 amino acids long. CDR3 DNA sequence: TGTGCCAGCAGTTTAGGCGCAGATACGCAGTATTTT. Protein: CASSLGADTQYF.

V usage is TRBV7-9 and J usage is TRBJ1-1; D not certain. Trimming stripped 4 bases from V and 12 bases from J, with 18 bases between. This CDR3 is built from 13 residues. CDR1 and CDR2 from the germline V gene are SEHNR and FQNEAQ (reference sequence). The CDR3 nucleotides read TGTGCCAGCAGCTCTGCCTCCGGGGATGAGACTTTCTTT. It codes for CASSSASGDETFF.

The chain links TRBV7-6 to TRBJ2-7, with 7 positions matching TRBD1. Germline assignment: CDR1 SGHVS and CDR2 FNYEAQ. There are 14 residues in the CDR3. V lost 5 bases, J lost 3 bases, and 7 bases stayed unmatched. CDR3 sequence reads: CASSRDRVDYEQYF. The CDR3, as DNA: TGTGCCAGCAGCAGAGACAGGGTGGACTACGAGCAGTACTTC.

V is TRBV13 and J is TRBJ2-7; 10 bases match TRBD1. This CDR3 has 15 residues. Germline V gene data show CDR1 as PRHDT and CDR2 as FYEKMQ (reference sequence). V was clipped by 2 bases and J by 6 bases; unmatched bases: 7. CDR3 loop: CASSLRDRGYPEQYF. The CDR3 coding sequence is TGTGCCAGCAGCTTAAGGGACAGGGGATACCCCGAGCAGTACTTC.

The chain uses TRBV6-1 and TRBJ2-3; TRBD1 might be the D (5 bases). CDR3 length equals 15 residues. Germline CDR1 and CDR2: MNHNS and SASEGT. Deletions cut 10 bases from V and 2 bases from J, with 19 bases between. CDR3 DNA sequence: TGTGCCACCGCCCCCGAGGCAGGGATCACAGATACGCAGTATTTT. It encodes CATAPEAGITDTQYF.

This clone was seen a few times. The chain is built from TRBV9 and TRBJ1-1; possibly TRBD1 for D (5 bases). CDR3 length: 14 amino acids. The V and J ends lost 1 base and 1 base respectively, with 8 bases between them. From germline, CDR1 is SGDLS and CDR2 YYNGEE. The CDR3 sequence is CASSVTGQNTEAFF. CDR3 DNA: TGTGCCAGCAGCGTAACAGGCCAGAACACTGAAGCTTTCTTT.

The V and J genes are TRBV7-2 and TRBJ2-2; D possibly corresponds to TRBD1 (6 bases). The CDR3 sequence is 17 residues long. V was clipped by 3 bases and J by 4 bases, with 18 bases between them. Germline CDR1 and CDR2: SGHTA and FQGNSA. CDR3 residues: CASSLYGGVASTGELFF. The CDR3 coding sequence is TGTGCCAGCAGCTTGTATGGGGGCGTGGCGAGCACCGGGGAGCTGTTTTTT.

The chain is built from TRBV11-2 and TRBJ1-6; no reliable D call. The germline V gene encodes CDR1 SGHAT and CDR2 FQNNGV. This CDR3 contains 14 residues. The V end was cut by 6 bases, the J end by 7 bases, with 13 bases between. CDR3 sequence: CASRSDGPNSPLHF. In DNA, the CDR3 is TGTGCCAGCAGGTCGGACGGGCCGAATTCACCCCTCCACTTT. Full variable domain (rest looked up from reference TRBV11-2 and TRBJ1-6): EAGVAQSPRYKIIEKRQSVAFWCNPISGHATLYWYQQILGQGPKLLIQFQNNGVVDDSQLPKDRFSAERLKGVDSTLKIQPAKLEDSAVYLCASRSDGPNSPLHFGNGTRLTVT.

This CDR3 is CASSFQGAFYEQYF. CDR3 nucleotide sequence: TGTGCCAGCAGCTTTCAGGGGGCATTCTACGAGCAGTACTTC. V gene TRBV7-9 combines with J gene TRBJ2-7, with 8 bases matching TRBD1. The junction had 4 bases not matched to a gene; V was cut back by 3 bases and J by 3 bases. The CDR3 is 14 residues long. The germline V gene encodes CDR1 SEHNR and CDR2 FQNEAQ (reference sequence).

The genes are TRBV9 and TRBJ1-1; D possibly corresponds to TRBD1 (5 bases). The CDR3 is 13 residues long. Germline values: CDR1 SGDLS, CDR2 YYNGEE. V lost 4 bases, J lost 11 bases, and 18 bases lay in between. Written as DNA, the CDR3 is TGTGCCAGCAGCCCTAGTGGGGGTAATGAGGCTTTCTTT. This codes for CASSPSGGNEAFF.

This clone was seen a few times. V and J are TRBV4-2 and TRBJ1-1; D perhaps matches TRBD1 (6 bases). Germline loops: CDR1 LGHNA, CDR2 YNFKEQ. There are 18 residues in the CDR3. V lost 0 bases, J lost 5 bases, and 22 bases lay in between. CDR3 nucleotides: TGTGCCAGCAGCCAAGATCGGGGTACAGGGAGGATGGTTACTGAAGCTTTCTTT. This sequence encodes CASSQDRGTGRMVTEAFF.

This chain links TRBV6-6 with TRBJ2-7; D could derive from TRBD1 or TRBD2 (6 bases each). The CDR3 has 15 amino acids. With 2 bases removed from V and 3 bases from J, the gap between germline ends came to 14 bases. The germline CDR1 and CDR2 sequences are MNHNY and SVGAGI (reference sequence). The CDR3 nucleotides are TGTGCCAGCAGTTACCAACCCGGGGGCGACTACGAGCAGTACTTC. Translation gives CASSYQPGGDYEQYF.

This clone occurred a few times. V usage is TRBV6-1 and J usage is TRBJ1-5; TRBD1 might be the D (6 bases). Germline loops: CDR1 MNHNS, CDR2 SASEGT. The CDR3 runs to 15 residues. Trimming took 1 base from V and 8 from J, leaving 15 bases between them. This CDR3 reads CASSEVRTADEPQHF. CDR3 DNA: TGTGCCAGCAGTGAAGTCAGGACAGCCGATGAGCCCCAGCATTTT.

The gene calls are TRBV6-5 and TRBJ2-7; possibly TRBD2 for D (6 bases). The length of the CDR3 is 13 residues. Trimming removed 8 bases at V and 3 bases at J, with 14 bases between. Germline CDR1 and CDR2: MNHEY and SVGAGI. The CDR3 DNA follows: TGTGCCAGCGGGGGGATAGGATACTACGAGCAGTACTTC. This encodes CASGGIGYYEQYF.

The chain carries TRBV11-2 and TRBJ1-1; D is ambiguous. Germline assignment: CDR1 SGHAT and CDR2 FQNNGV. V lost 4 bases to trimming and J lost 0 bases, with 6 bases between them. CDR3 length: 13 amino acids. CDR3 DNA: TGTGCCAGCAGCTCTGGCATGAACACTGAAGCTTTCTTT. It is translated as CASSSGMNTEAFF.

The rearrangement uses TRBV7-9 and TRBJ2-7; D possibly corresponds to TRBD1 (5 bases). The V gene's germline CDR1 is SEHNR and CDR2 FQNEAQ (reference sequence). CDR3 size: 14 residues. Between the trimmed V and J ends, which lost 2 bases and 9 bases, there was a span of 17 bases. In DNA, the CDR3 is TGTGCCAGCAGCTTAAACAGGAGCCCCTTCGGGCAGTACTTC. Encoded protein: CASSLNRSPFGQYF. Full variable domain (missing parts from reference TRBV7-9 and TRBJ2-7): DTGVSQNPRHKITKRGQNVTFRCDPISEHNRLYWYRQTLGQGPEFLTYFQNEAQLEKSRLLSDRFSAERPKGSFSTLEIQRTEQGDSAMYLCASSLNRSPFGQYFGPGTRLTVT.

The chain has TRBV28 and TRBJ2-1; the match to TRBD2 covers 9 bases. Germline CDR1 reads MDHEN; CDR2 reads SYDVKM. This CDR3 is 17 amino acids long. Germline trimming cut 5 bases from V and 2 bases from J; bases unmatched to any gene: 10. CDR3 coding DNA: TGTGCCAGCAGTCCGTCCGGGACTAGCTTCCCCTACAATGAGCAGTTCTTC. It yields the protein CASSPSGTSFPYNEQFF.

The chain is built from TRBV28 and TRBJ1-1; TRBD1 might be the D (6 bases). Trimming took off 4 bases at V and 1 base at J, with 7 bases between the two ends. The germline gives CDR1 MDHEN, CDR2 SYDVKM. The CDR3 length is 13 residues. The CDR3: CASSWTENTEAFF. CDR3 coding DNA: TGTGCCAGCAGTTGGACAGAGAACACTGAAGCTTTCTTT.